This T cell receptor beta chain was captured in a study of identifying expanded T cells in peripheral blood. The table came from immunoSEQ multiplex PCR; TCRdb's copy has only in-frame clones and leaves some out. The sample has around 80,000 clones; almost 90% are singletons. Study-wide results and caveats: Clone count variance between approximately 2-week samples rose with total template count. Technical replicates showed roughly 1.2 changed clones; approximately 2 weeks 15 to 20; four weeks 19.

As concerns this clone: Its antigen remains unknown.

During the collection period, no donor immune events like infections were recorded. CDR3 length: 16 amino acids. V lost 5 bases and J 0 bases, leaving 14 bases between the germline ends. The germline gives CDR1 SGHVS, CDR2 FNYEAQ. The specimen sequenced was blood. The TCR was taken from a person aged 18-69 years in good health. This sequence joins TRBV7-6 and TRBJ2-1; a weak D match, TRBD1 (6 bases). The CDR3 sequence: CASSPGHLSSYNEQFF. CDR3 DNA sequence: TGTGCCAGCAGCCCGGGACATCTGAGCTCCTACAATGAGCAGTTCTTC.